The T cell receptor beta chain under discussion was sequenced for a study of blood T cells in healthy people across ages. A word on this clonotype: Its antigen is not identified.

A second about 6 to 12 cycle PCR used barcoded and J-beta primers. One entry per CDR3 protein results from TCRdb running MiXCR on the 5' RACE reads. The sample lists approximately 730,000 distinct CDR3 sequences, 53% occurring once. Findings of the study overall: Long-lived donors exceeded aged donors in naive CD4+ cells and diversity. The study lacked donor CMV status, which possibly confounded expanded clonotype changes.

CDR1 is MRHNA, CDR2 SNTAGT, per germline. Germline trimming cut 6 bases from V and 8 bases from J; bases unmatched to any gene: 4. This CDR3 has 15 residues. Sequencing used blood. The source is an elderly man in good health. This chain joins TRBV6-4 and TRBJ2-1; 16 nucleotides agree with TRBD2. The CDR3 bases are TGTGCCAGCAGCGGGACTAGCGGGGGGGCGGATGAGCAGTTCTTC. Translation: CASSGTSGGADEQFF.